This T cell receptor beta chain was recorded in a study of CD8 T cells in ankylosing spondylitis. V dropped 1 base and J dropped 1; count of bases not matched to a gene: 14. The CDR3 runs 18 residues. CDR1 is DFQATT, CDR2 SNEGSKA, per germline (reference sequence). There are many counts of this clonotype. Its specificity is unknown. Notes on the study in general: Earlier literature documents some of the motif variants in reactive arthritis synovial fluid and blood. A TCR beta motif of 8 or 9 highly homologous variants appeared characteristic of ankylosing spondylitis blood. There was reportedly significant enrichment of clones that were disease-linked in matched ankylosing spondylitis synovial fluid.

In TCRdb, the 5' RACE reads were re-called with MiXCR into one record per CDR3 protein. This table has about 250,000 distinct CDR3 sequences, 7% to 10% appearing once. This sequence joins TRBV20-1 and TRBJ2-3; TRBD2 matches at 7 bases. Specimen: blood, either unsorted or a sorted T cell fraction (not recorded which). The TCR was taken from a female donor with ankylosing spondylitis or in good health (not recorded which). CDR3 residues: CSARGWGREWWGTDTQYF. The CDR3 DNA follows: TGCAGTGCTAGAGGCTGGGGGAGGGAATGGTGGGGCACAGATACGCAGTATTTT.